This TCR beta chain was retrieved from a study of kidney transplant recipient with SARS-CoV-2 infection. MiXCR, applied by TCRdb to the reads, yields one record per CDR3 protein. The top ten hold about 7% of the sample, which has under 250,000 distinct CDR3 sequences, more than 25% seen once. This clonotype occurred many times. CDR3 length: 14 residues. Germline assignment: CDR1 SNHLY and CDR2 FYNNEI. V gave up 7 bases and J gave up 5 bases, with 17 bases separating them. The sequence derives from a male patient aged 25-45 years who had COVID-19 and was a kidney transplant recipient. Some of the T cells may derive from the graft donor. The starting material was a blood sample, obtained at baseline and on day 111 from a kidney transplant recipient. The rearrangement uses TRBV2 and TRBJ1-2; perhaps TRBD1 as D (6 bases). The DNA of the CDR3 is TGTGCCAGCAAAGTGGAACGGGACACTTATGGCTACACCTTC. It translates to CASKVERDTYGYTF.